This record covers a single T cell receptor (beta chain). The antigen remains unidentified. The data originate from a study of cytomegalovirus exposure and HLA in healthy donors. General study points: In an earlier analysis, most TCR beta V segments were productive about 90% or about 30% of the time. Most CMV-associated TCR beta chains appeared HLA-restricted in a later analysis.

Amplification used 60 Vbeta primers and 13 Jbeta primers. The protocol was immunoSEQ multiplex PCR, while the TCRdb copy is restricted to in-frame clones and leaves out a portion. The sample has around 25,000 clones, 75% to 85% seen once. The CDR3 covers 14 residues. Germline assignment: CDR1 MDHEN and CDR2 SYDVKM. Trimming cost V 5 bases and J 4 bases; bases outside gene matches: 4. The origin of this receptor is a male donor in good health and CMV-seronegative. The chain uses TRBV28 and TRBJ1-4; 7 nucleotides agree with TRBD1. Input material: PBMCs. In nucleotides, the CDR3 is TGTGCCAGCAGTCGGGACAGATTTAATGAAAAACTGTTTTTT. Encoded protein: CASSRDRFNEKLFF.